The 8 T cell receptor beta chains below were found in one sample sequenced in a study of T-cell reconstitution after alpha-beta-depleted transplantation in children. The authors prepared the TCRbeta library with unique molecular identifiers. In TCRdb, the PCR reads were re-called with MiXCR into one record per CDR3 protein. In the table there are around 700,000 distinct CDR3 sequences, 10% to 15% of which are singletons. The sequenced sample was PBMCs, obtained before TCRalphabeta/CD19-depleted stem cell transplant. The receptors derive from a girl under 10 years old with congenital amegakaryocytic thrombocytopenia, due to receive a stem cell transplant.

V is TRBV12-3 or TRBV12-4 and J is TRBJ1-1, with a weak D call TRBD1 (5 bases). V lost 3 bases and J 0 bases, leaving 14 bases between the germline ends. The CDR3 loop spans 16 amino acids. The CDR3 coding sequence is TGTGCCAGCAGTTTGGTGGACACGGTTTTGAACACTGAAGCTTTCTTT. Protein product: CASSLVDTVLNTEAFF.

This clonotype was seen repeatedly, ten times or more. V gene TRBV10-3 combines with J gene TRBJ1-1; 7 nucleotides line up with TRBD1. Germline lookup yields CDR1 ENHRY and CDR2 SYGVKD. V shed 7 bases and J 4 bases; nucleotides not matched to a gene: 6. The CDR3 sequence is 13 residues long. DNA of the CDR3: TGTGCCATCACCGCGACAGGGCCCACTGAAGCTTTCTTT. Amino acid sequence: CAITATGPTEAFF.

The table lists this clonotype with many counts. This chain links TRBV20-1 with TRBJ2-3; D is uncertain. V lost 6 bases and J 0 bases, leaving 10 bases between the germline ends. Per germline, CDR1 DFQATT and CDR2 SNEGSKA (reference sequence). The CDR3 is 13 residues long. CDR3 in DNA: TGCAGTGCAAGGGCCTCTAGCACAGATACGCAGTATTTT. Translating it yields CSARASSTDTQYF.

This clonotype came up many times. The chain couples TRBV7-9 to TRBJ2-3; TRBD1 is a possible D gene (5 bases). V dropped 10 bases and J dropped 4 bases, with 15 bases sitting between them. The CDR3 is 13 residues long. CDR1 and CDR2 from the germline V gene are SEHNR and FQNEAQ (reference sequence). This chain's CDR3 is CATVLQGADTQYF. The CDR3 DNA is TGTGCCACCGTACTTCAGGGCGCAGATACGCAGTATTTT.

The rearrangement joins TRBV7-9 to TRBJ1-4; possible D gene TRBD1, 5 bases. Germline V gene data show CDR1 as SEHNR and CDR2 as FQNEAQ (reference sequence). The CDR3 is made up of 11 amino acids. The V end lost 6 bases, the J end lost 11 bases, and 10 bases lay between the germline ends. CDR3 in amino acids: CASSIGGKLFF. Written as DNA, the CDR3 is TGTGCCAGCAGTATCGGGGGGAAACTGTTTTTT.

This clonotype was seen many times. The V and J genes are TRBV4-1 and TRBJ2-1; D might be TRBD2 (5 bases). The germline CDR1 and CDR2 sequences are MGHRA and YSYEKL. The CDR3 sequence is 10 residues long. V was cut by 6 bases and J by 10 bases, with 7 bases left in between. The CDR3 loop is CASREEEQFF. The CDR3 region has the DNA TGCGCCAGCAGGGAGGAGGAGCAGTTCTTC.

The CDR3 DNA follows: TGTGCCAGCAGCCCGCCCGGGACTAGCGGAGATACGCAGTATTTT. It is translated as CASSPPGTSGDTQYF. This rearrangement joins TRBV7-2 to TRBJ2-3, with 11 nucleotides matching TRBD2. This CDR3 contains 15 residues. Germline V gene sequence: CDR1 SGHTA, CDR2 FQGNSA. J was trimmed by 5 bases and V by 5 bases; bases with no gene match: 6.

This clonotype was detected ten times or more. The V and J genes are TRBV12-3 or TRBV12-4 and TRBJ2-7, with no clear D. With 6 bases removed from V and 3 bases from J, the gap between germline ends came to 6 bases. There are 11 residues in the CDR3. In DNA, the CDR3 is TGTGCCAGCAGCACTAACTACGAGCAGTACTTC. Translation gives CASSTNYEQYF.